Here is one T cell receptor beta chain with its context. The target antigen is unknown. Trimming took 4 bases from V and 2 from J, leaving 12 bases between them. Germline CDR1 and CDR2: MRHNA and SNTAGT. The length of the CDR3 is 14 residues. The sample comes from a study of regulatory T cells in long-lasting Graves disease. Study overall: Persistent cases were those of Graves' disease that involved over 5 years of antithyroid drugs with positive TSH receptor antibodies.

The time point denotes: persistent/refractory GD, antithyroid drugs over 5 years with positive TRAb. There was RNA extracted from PBMCs, and the TCR library was made from it. Approximately 9 milliliters of peripheral blood went into EDTA tubes. Arm-PCR with iRepertoire HTBI primers amplified the CDR3 regions for these TCR beta libraries. TCRdb processed the multiplex PCR reads anew with MiXCR; each CDR3 protein has one entry. The sample lists around 300,000 distinct CDR3 sequences, around 23% occurring once. Study-level points and caveats: Persistent Graves' patients showed a TCR diversity that was lower than that of newly diagnosed ones.

Material: peripheral blood mononuclear cells (PBMCs), obtained when the disease was refractory, from a patient treated with antithyroid drugs. This sequence joins TRBV6-4 and TRBJ2-7; possible D gene TRBD1, 5 bases. The sequence was collected from a female donor with Graves disease. Here the CDR3 reads CASSGDSAAYEQYF. In DNA form, the CDR3 reads TGTGCCAGCAGTGGCGACAGTGCTGCCTACGAGCAGTACTTC.